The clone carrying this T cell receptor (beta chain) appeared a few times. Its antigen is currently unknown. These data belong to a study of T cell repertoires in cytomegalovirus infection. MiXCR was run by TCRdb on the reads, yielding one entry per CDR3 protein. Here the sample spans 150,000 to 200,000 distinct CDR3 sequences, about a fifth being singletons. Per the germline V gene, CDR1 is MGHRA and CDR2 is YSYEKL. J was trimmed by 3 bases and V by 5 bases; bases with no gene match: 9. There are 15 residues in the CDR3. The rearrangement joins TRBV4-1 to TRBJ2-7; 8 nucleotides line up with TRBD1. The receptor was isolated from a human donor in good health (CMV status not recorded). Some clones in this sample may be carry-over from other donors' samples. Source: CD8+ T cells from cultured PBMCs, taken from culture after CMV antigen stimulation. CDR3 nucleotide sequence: TGCGCCAGCAGCTATCCGGGACAGGACCTCTACGAGCAGTACTTC. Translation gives CASSYPGQDLYEQYF.